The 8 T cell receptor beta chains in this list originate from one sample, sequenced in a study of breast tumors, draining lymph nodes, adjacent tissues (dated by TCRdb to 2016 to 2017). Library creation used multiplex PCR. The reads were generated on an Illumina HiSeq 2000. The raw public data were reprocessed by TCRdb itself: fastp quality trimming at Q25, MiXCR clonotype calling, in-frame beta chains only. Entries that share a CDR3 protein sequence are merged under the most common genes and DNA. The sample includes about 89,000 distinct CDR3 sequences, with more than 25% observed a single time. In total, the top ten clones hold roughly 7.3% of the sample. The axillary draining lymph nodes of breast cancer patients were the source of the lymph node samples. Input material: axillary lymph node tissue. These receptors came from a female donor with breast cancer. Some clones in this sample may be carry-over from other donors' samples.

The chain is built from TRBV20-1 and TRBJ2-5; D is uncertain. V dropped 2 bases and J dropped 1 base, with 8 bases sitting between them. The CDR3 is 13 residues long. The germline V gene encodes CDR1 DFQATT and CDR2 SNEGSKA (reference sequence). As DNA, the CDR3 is TGCAGTGCTAGACTGACGGGCCAAGAGACCCAGTACTTC. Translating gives CSARLTGQETQYF.

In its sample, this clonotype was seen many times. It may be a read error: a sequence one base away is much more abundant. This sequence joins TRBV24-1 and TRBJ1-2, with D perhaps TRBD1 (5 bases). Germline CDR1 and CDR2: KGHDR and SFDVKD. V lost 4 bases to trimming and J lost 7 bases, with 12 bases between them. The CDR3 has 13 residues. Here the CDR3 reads CATSEGRGTGYTF. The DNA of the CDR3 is TGTGCCACCAGTGAGGGACGGGGGACTGGCTACACCTTC.

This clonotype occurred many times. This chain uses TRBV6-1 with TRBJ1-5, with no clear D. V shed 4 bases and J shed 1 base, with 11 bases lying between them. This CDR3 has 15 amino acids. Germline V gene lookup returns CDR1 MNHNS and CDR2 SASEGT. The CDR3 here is CASSGPNRSNQPQHF. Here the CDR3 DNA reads TGTGCCAGCAGTGGTCCGAACAGAAGCAATCAGCCCCAGCATTTT.

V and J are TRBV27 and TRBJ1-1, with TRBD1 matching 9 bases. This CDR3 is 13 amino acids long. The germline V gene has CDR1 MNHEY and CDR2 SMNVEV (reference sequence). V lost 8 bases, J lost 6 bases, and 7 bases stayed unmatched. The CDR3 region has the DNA TGTGCCAGCCGGGACAGGGCCTTCTCTGAAGCTTTCTTT. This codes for CASRDRAFSEAFF.

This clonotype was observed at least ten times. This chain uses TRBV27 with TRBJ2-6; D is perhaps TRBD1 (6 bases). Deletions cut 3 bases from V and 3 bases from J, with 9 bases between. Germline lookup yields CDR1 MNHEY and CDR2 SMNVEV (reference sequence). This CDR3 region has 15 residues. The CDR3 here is CASSFATGGANVLTF. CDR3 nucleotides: TGTGCCAGCAGTTTTGCGACAGGTGGGGCCAACGTCCTGACTTTC.

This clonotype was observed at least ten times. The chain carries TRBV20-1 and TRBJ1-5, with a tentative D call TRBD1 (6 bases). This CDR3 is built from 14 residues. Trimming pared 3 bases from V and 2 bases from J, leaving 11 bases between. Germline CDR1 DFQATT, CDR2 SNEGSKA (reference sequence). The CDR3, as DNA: TGCAGTGCTAGCCATAACAGGGGCAATCAGCCCCAGCATTTT. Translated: CSASHNRGNQPQHF.

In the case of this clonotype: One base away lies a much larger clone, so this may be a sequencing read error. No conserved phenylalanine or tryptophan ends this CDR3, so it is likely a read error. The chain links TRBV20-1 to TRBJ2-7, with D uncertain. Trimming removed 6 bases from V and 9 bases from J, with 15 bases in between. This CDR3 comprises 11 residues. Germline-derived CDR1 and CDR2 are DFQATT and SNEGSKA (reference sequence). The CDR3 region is CSARRVRGQYL. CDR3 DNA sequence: TGCAGTGCCCGACGAGTACGCGGGCAGTACCTC.

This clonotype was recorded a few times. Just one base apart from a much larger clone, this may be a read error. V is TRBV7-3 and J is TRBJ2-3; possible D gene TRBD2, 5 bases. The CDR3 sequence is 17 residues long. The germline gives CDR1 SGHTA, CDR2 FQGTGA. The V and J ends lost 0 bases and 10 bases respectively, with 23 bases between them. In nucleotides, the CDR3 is TGTGCCAGCAGCTTAACTGGGAATAGCGCCCGGTTGGATCCGCAGTATTTT. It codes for CASSLTGNSARLDPQYF.